The text below deals with one T cell receptor (beta chain). The antigen remains undetermined. This record belongs to a study of shared clonotypes between healthy human individuals. Study-wide points: Clonotypes shared by all four sorted-subset donors had higher generation probabilities than non-shared clonotypes.

Method: immunoSEQ multiplex PCR; TCRdb's copy keeps in-frame clones and lacks some. The sample consists of some 2 million clones, over 85% of them appearing once. Germline CDR1 reads MGHDK; CDR2 reads SYGVNS. The CDR3 contains 11 residues. The V end was cut by 7 bases, the J end by 7 bases, with 7 bases between. CD45RA+ naive and CD45RA-negative memory subsets were separated from CD4+ cells. Sequenced: naive CD4+ T cells sorted from blood. Subset indicated: CD45RA+ positively selected. The chain joins TRBV25-1 to TRBJ2-2; no firm D call. The source is a man between 18 and 29 years old in good health. CDR3 sequence reads: CASTVGGELFF. The CDR3 nucleotides read TGTGCCAGCACCGTGGGCGGGGAGCTGTTTTTT.